This entry describes one T cell receptor beta chain. In its sample, this clone was seen a few times. This receptor's antigen is unknown. One base away there is no much larger clone; base qualities are not given. The CDR3 starts with the cysteine, ends with the phenylalanine, and has 19 residues. Just CDR3 DNA is preserved here, 57 bases in frame from base 1. Here V drops 2 bases and J drops 0 bases, and the junction holds 6 bases not matched to any gene. The germline V gene (reference sequence) provides CDR1 MNHEY and CDR2 SMNVEV. The CDR3 regions of human TCRbeta chains were subjected to immunosequencing. The authors processed their data as follows. Repertoire TCRs were matched against a reference library of SARS-CoV-2-specific TCRs generated with the MIRA antigen-specificity platform. Breadth was defined as the fraction of unique TCRs that were SARS-CoV-2-associated. Depth was defined as the fraction of total T cells that were SARS-CoV-2-associated. Using the MIRA data, each spike-specific TCR was mapped to the spike region that the TCR reacts to and placed in a CD4 or CD8 class. Log10-transformed breadth and depth values were compared by one-way ANOVA with Sidak's multiple comparisons tests. In TCRdb, the immuneACCESS table is reduced to in-frame sequences with V and J assigned. These tables do not hold every clone; where another copy was compared, an unresolved V gene accounts for under half, and the others remain unexplained. V, J and clone size were drawn from that table, and D and trimming were deduced from the DNA. Within this sample are 150,000 or so clones, with less than 95% of them counted one time only. The ten top clones hold less than 6.5% of the sample.

According to the study, the label for this sample's time point signals: about 28 days (+/-7) after the second vaccine dose. Because spike-specific TCR depth and breadth did not differ between the two schedules, AZD1222 recipients who got a second dose at roughly 4 weeks were pooled with those who got a second dose at roughly 12 weeks. The vaccinee samples were drawn from two UK trials, COV001 and COV002, one of which was a single-blind randomized controlled phase 2/3 trial testing AZD1222 (ChAdOx1 nCoV-19) in healthy adults. For TCRbeta chain sequencing, PBMC samples were collected from trial participants at day 0 and at day 28 after the second dose. The data were taken from a study of T cell responses to AZD1222 COVID-19 vaccine (dated by TCRdb to the early 2020s). For the study in its entirety: A total of 233 trial participants underwent TCR sequencing, of whom around 200 received two doses of AZD1222 and 26 received two doses of the MenACWY control vaccine. Trial participants were enrolled into age subgroups of 18-55, 56-69 and 70-plus years, which contained 148, 28 and 57 TCR-sequenced participants, respectively.

General findings and caveats noted by the study authors: Spike-specific TCR breadth and depth rose significantly after two AZD1222 doses compared with day 0 and with MenACWY recipients. Reportedly, close to half of the unique spike-specific TCRs recognized epitopes lying outside the regions that are mutated in the B.1.351 and B.1.1.7 variants. The 56-69-year group was small, and its depth increase did not reach significance, likely because of low power. No day 14 peak-response samples were available, so repertoires were characterized only after the peak T cell response. Participants were mostly white British and included more females than males, and it was suggested by the authors that clonal diversity may have been underestimated. Vaccine-associated CD4 TCRs spanned the whole spike protein, with dominant responses in regions 160-218 and 743-854. Only six AZD1222 recipients were SARS-CoV-2 seropositive at baseline, limiting conclusions about previously exposed vaccinees.

The sequence came from an adult who received the AZD1222 COVID-19 vaccine. The V and J segments used are TRBV27 and TRBJ1-6, with 11 central nucleotides matching TRBD1. The sequencing used peripheral blood, collected 28 days after the second AZD1222 dose. Here is the DNA: TGTGCCAGCAGTTTAGGGACAGGGGGAGCTGGCTCCTATAATTCACCCCTCCACTTT. Its coded protein is CASSLGTGGAGSYNSPLHF.